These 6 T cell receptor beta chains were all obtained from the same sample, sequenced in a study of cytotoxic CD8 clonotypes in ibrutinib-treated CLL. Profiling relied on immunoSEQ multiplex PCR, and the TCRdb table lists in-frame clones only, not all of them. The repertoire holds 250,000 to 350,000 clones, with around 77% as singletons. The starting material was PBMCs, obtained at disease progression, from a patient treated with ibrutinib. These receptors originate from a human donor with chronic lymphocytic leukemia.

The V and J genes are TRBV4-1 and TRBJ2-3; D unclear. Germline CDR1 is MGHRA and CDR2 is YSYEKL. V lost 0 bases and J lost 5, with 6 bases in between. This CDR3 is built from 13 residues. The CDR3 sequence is CASSQERIDTQYF. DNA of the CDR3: TGCGCCAGCAGCCAAGAGCGTATAGATACGCAGTATTTT.

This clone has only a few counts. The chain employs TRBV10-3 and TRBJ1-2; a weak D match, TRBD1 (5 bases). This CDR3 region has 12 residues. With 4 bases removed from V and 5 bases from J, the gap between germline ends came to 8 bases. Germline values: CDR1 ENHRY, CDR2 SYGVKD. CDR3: CAISGGRYGYTF. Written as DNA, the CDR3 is TGTGCCATCAGTGGGGGGAGGTATGGCTACACCTTC.

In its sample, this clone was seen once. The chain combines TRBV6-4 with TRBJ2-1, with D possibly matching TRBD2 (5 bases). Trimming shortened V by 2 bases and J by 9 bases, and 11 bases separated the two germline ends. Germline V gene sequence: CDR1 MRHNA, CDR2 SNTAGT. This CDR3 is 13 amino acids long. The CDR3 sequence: CASSDERGFEQFF. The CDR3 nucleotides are TGTGCCAGCAGTGACGAACGGGGATTTGAGCAGTTCTTC.

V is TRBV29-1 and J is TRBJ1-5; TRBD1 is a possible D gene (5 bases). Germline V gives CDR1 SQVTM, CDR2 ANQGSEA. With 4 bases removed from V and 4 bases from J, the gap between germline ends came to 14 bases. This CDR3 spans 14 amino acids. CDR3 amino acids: CSVASGQENQPQHF. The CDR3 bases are TGCAGCGTTGCGTCAGGGCAAGAGAATCAGCCCCAGCATTTT.

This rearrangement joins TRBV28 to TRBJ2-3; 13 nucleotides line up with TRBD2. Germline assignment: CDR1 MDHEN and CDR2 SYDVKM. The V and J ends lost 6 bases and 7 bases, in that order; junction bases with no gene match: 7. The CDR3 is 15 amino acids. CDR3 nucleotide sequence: TGTGCCAGCAGGTCACTAGCGGGAGGGCCGAATACGCAGTATTTT. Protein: CASRSLAGGPNTQYF.

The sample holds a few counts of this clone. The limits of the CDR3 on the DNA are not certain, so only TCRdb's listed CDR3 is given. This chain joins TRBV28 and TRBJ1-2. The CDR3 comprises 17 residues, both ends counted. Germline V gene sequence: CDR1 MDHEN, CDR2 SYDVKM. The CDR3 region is CASSSSPDSWGSYGYTF.